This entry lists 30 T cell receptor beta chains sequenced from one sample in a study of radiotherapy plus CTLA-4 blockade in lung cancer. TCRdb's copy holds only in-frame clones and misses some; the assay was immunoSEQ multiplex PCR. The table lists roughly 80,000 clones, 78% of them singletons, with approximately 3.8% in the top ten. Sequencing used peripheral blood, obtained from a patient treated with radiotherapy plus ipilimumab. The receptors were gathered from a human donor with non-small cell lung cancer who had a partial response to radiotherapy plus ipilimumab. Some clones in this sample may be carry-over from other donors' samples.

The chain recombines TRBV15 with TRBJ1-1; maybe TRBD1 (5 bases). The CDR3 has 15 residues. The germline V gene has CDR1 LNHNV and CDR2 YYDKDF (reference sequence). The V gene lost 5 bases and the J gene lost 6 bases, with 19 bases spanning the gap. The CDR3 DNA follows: TGTGCCACCAGCTCATTAGCGCGGGGACGGTCTGAAGCTTTCTTT. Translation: CATSSLARGRSEAFF.

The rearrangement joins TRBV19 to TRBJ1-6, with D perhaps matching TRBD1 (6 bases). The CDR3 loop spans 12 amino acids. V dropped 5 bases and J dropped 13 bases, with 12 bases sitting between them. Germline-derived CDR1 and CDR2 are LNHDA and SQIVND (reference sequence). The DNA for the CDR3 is TGTGCCAGTAGTCCAGGGGCTGCCCCCCTCCACTTT. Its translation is CASSPGAAPLHF.

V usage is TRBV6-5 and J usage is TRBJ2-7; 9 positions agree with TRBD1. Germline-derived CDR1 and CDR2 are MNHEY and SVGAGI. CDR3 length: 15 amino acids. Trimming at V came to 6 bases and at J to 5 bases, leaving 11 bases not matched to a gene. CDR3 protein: CASRPTGGSPHEQYF. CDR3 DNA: TGTGCCAGCAGGCCTACAGGGGGCTCCCCCCACGAGCAGTACTTC.

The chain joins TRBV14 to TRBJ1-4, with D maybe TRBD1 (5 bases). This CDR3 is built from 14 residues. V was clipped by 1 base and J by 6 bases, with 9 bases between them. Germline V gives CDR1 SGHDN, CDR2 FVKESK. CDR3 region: CASSQAQGDEKLFF. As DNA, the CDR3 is TGTGCCAGCAGCCAAGCCCAGGGCGATGAAAAACTGTTTTTT.

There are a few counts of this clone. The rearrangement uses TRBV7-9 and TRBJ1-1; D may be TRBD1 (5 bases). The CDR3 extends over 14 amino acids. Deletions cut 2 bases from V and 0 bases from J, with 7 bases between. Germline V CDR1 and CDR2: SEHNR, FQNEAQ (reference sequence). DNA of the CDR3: TGTGCCAGCAGCTTAAACAGGTTGAACACTGAAGCTTTCTTT. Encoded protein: CASSLNRLNTEAFF.

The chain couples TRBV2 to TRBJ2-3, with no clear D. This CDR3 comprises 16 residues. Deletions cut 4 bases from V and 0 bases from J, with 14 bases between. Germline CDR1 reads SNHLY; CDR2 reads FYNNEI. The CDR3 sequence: CASSVPSSTSTDTQYF. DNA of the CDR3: TGTGCCAGCAGTGTCCCGAGCTCCACTAGCACAGATACGCAGTATTTT.

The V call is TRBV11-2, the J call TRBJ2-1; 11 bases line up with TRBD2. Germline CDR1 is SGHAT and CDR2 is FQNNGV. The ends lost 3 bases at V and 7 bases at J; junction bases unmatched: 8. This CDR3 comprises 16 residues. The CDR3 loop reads CASSLPLAGGRNEQFF. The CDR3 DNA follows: TGTGCCAGCAGCTTGCCGTTAGCGGGGGGGCGTAATGAGCAGTTCTTC.

The CDR3, as DNA: TGTGCCAGCAGCTTAAGGCGGGGTTCCTACAATGAGCAGTTCTTC. Translated: CASSLRRGSYNEQFF. The V gene is TRBV7-2, the J gene TRBJ2-1; maybe TRBD2 (6 bases). The CDR3 has 15 residues. The V and J ends lost 2 bases and 1 base respectively, with 9 bases between them. From germline, CDR1 is SGHTA and CDR2 FQGNSA.

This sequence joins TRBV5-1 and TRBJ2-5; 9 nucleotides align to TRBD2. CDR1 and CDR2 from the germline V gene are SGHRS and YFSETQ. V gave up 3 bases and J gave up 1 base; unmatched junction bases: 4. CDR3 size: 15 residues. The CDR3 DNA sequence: TGCGCCAGCAGCTCCTTTAGCGGGGGCCAAGAGACCCAGTACTTC. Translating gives CASSSFSGGQETQYF.

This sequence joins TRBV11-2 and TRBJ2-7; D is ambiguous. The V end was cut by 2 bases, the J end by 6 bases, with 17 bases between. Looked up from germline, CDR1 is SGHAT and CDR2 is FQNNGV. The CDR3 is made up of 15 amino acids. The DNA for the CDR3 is TGTGCCAGCAGCTTACTGCCGGAGACTTCCAGCGAGCAGTACTTC. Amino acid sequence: CASSLLPETSSEQYF.

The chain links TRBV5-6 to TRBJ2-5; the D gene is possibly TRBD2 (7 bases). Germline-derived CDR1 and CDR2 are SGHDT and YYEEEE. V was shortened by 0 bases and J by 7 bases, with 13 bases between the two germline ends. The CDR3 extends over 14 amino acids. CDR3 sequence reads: CASSLVIGGATQYF. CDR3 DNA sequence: TGTGCCAGCAGCTTGGTGATAGGGGGGGCGACCCAGTACTTC. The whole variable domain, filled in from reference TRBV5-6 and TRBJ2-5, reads DAGVTQSPTHLIKTRGQQVTLRCSPKSGHDTVSWYQQALGQGPQFIFQYYEEEERQRGNFPDRFSGHQFPNYSSELNVNALLLGDSALYLCASSLVIGGATQYFGPGTRLLVL.

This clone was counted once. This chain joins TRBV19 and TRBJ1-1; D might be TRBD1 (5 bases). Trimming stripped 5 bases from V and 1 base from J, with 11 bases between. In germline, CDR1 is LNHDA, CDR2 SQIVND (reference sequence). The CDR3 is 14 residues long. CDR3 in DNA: TGTGCCAGTAGTCGCTCTGACAGGAACACTGAAGCTTTCTTT. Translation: CASSRSDRNTEAFF.

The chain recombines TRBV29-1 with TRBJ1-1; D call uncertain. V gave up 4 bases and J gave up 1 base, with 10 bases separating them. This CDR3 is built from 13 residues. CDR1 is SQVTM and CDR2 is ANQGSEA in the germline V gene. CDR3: CSVANRQNTEAFF. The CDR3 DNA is TGCAGCGTTGCGAACAGACAGAACACTGAAGCTTTCTTT.

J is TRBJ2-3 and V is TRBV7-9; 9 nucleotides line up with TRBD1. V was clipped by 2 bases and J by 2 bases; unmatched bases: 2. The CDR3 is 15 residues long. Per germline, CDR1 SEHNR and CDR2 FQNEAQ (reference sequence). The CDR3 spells CASSLRQGDTDTQYF. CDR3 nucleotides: TGTGCCAGCAGCTTAAGACAGGGGGACACAGATACGCAGTATTTT.

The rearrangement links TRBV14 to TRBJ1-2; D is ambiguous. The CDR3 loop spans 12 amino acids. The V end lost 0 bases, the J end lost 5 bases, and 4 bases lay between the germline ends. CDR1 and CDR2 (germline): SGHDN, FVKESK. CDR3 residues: CASSQEQYGYTF. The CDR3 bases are TGTGCCAGCAGCCAAGAGCAGTATGGCTACACCTTC.

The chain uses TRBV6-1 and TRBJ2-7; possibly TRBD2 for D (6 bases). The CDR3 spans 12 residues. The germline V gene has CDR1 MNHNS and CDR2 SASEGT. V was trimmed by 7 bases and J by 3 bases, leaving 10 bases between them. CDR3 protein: CASNPGVYEQYF. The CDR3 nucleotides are TGTGCCAGCAACCCGGGGGTCTACGAGCAGTACTTC.

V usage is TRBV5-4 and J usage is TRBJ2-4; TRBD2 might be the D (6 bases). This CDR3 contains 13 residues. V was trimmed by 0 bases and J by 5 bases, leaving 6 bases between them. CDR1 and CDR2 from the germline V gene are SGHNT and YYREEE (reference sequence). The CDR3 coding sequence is TGTGCCAGCAGCTTGGGCGGGGAAAACATTCAGTACTTC. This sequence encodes CASSLGGENIQYF.

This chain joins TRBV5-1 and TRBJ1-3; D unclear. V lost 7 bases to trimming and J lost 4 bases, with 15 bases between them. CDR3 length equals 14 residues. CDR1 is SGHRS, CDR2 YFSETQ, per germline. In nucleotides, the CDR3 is TGCGCCAGCTCTCAGTTCGGTAGCGGAAACACCATATATTTT. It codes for CASSQFGSGNTIYF.

The CDR3 DNA reads TGTGCCAGCAGTTCACAGGGGACGGATGGCTACACCTTC. Protein sequence: CASSSQGTDGYTF. The chain couples TRBV27 to TRBJ1-2; 7 bases fit TRBD1. V lost 4 bases and J lost 6; bases outside the gene matches: 5. This CDR3 has 13 residues. The germline CDR1 and CDR2 sequences are MNHEY and SMNVEV (reference sequence).

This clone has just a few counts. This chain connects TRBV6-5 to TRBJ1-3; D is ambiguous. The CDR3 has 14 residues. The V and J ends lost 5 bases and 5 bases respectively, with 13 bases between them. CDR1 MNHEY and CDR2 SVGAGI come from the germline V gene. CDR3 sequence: CASSMAGGRNTIYF. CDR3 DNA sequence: TGTGCCAGCAGTATGGCGGGAGGACGAAACACCATATATTTT.

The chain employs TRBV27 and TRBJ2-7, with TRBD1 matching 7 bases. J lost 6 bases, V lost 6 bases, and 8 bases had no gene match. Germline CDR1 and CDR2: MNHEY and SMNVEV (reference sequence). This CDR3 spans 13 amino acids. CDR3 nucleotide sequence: TGTGCCAGCAGCGCCACGACAGGGCTCGAGCAGTACTTC. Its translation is CASSATTGLEQYF.

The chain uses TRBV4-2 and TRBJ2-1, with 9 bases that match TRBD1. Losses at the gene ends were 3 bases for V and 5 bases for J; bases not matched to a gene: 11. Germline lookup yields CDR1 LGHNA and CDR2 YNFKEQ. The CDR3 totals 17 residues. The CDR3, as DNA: TGTGCCAGCAGCCAGTCCGTACCGGGACAGGGTAACAATGAGCAGTTCTTC. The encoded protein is CASSQSVPGQGNNEQFF.

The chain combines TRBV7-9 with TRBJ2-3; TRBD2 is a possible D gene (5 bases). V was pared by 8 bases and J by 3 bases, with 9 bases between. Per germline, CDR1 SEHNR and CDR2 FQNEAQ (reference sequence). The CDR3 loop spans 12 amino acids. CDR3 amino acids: CASGSSTDTQYF. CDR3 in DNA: TGTGCCAGCGGGAGTTCTACAGATACGCAGTATTTT.

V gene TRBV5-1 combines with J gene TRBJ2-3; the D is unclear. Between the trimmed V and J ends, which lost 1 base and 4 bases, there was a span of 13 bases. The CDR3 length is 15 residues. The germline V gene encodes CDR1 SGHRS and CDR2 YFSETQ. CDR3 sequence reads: CASSLLEIGSDTQYF. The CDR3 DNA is TGCGCCAGCAGCTTGTTGGAGATTGGGTCAGATACGCAGTATTTT. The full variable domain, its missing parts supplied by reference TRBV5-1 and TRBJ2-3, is KAGVTQTPRYLIKTRGQQVTLSCSPISGHRSVSWYQQTPGQGLQFLFEYFSETQRNKGNFPGRFSGRQFSNSRSEMNVSTLELGDSALYLCASSLLEIGSDTQYFGPGTRLTVL.

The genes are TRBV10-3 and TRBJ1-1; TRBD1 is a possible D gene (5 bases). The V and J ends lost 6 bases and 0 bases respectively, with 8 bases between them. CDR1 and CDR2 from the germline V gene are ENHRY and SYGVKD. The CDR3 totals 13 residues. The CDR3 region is CAISRQLNTEAFF. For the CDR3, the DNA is TGTGCCATCAGCCGACAGTTGAACACTGAAGCTTTCTTT.

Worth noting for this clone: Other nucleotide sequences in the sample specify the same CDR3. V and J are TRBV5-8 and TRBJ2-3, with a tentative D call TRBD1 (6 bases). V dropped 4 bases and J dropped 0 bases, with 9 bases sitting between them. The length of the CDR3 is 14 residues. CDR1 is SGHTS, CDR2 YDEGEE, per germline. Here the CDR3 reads CASSLRGSTDTQYF. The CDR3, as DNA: TGTGCCAGCAGCCTCAGGGGAAGCACAGATACGCAGTATTTT.

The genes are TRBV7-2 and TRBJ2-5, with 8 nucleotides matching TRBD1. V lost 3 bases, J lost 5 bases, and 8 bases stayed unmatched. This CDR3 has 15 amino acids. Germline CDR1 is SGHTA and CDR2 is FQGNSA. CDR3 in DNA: TGTGCCAGCAGCTTGGGCAGGGGGCAGTCGGAGACCCAGTACTTC. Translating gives CASSLGRGQSETQYF.

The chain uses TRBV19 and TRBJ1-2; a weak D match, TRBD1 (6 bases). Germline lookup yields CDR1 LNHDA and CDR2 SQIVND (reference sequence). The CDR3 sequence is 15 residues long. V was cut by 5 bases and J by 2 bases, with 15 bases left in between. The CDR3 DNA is TGTGCCAGTAGTCCTAACAGGGTCGCCAACTATGGCTACACCTTC. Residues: CASSPNRVANYGYTF.

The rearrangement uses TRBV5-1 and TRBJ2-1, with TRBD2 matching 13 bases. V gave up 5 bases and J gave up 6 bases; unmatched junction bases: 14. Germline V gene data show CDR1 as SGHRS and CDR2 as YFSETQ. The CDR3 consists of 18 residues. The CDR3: CASRAGTSGIPVVNEQFF. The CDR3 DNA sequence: TGCGCCAGCAGGGCCGGGACTAGCGGGATCCCGGTCGTCAATGAGCAGTTCTTC.

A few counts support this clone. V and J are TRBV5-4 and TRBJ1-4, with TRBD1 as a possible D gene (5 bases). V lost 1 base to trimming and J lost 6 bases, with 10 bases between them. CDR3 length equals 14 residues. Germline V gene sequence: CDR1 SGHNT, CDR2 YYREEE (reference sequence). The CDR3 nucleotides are TGTGCCAGCAGCTTGCGCGGGGGACATGAAAAACTGTTTTTT. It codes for CASSLRGGHEKLFF.